The 25 T cell receptor beta chains in this list originate from one sample, sequenced in a study of blood T cell repertoires in COVID-19. Repertoires were generated with immunoSEQ multiplex PCR, while TCRdb's copy carries only in-frame clones and drops some. The sample consists of approximately 300,000 clones, over 85% of them appearing once. Source material: PBMCs or T cells enriched from blood (not recorded which). The receptors derive from a man in his 60s who had recovered from COVID-19.

This clone was counted a single time. J is TRBJ2-1 and V is TRBV27; 10 positions agree with TRBD2. Germline values: CDR1 MNHEY, CDR2 SMNVEV (reference sequence). V lost 2 bases to trimming and J lost 9 bases; unmatched junction nucleotides: 7. CDR3 length equals 15 residues. CDR3 sequence (DNA): TGTGCCAGCAGTTTAGGTCTAGCGGGAGACGGTGAGCAGTTCTTC. Translation gives CASSLGLAGDGEQFF.

The V gene is TRBV6-5, the J gene TRBJ2-7; TRBD1 aligns across 9 bases. From germline, CDR1 is MNHEY and CDR2 SVGAGI. The CDR3 covers 16 residues. J lost 3 bases, V lost 1 base, and 7 bases had no gene match. CDR3 sequence reads: CASSYLQGAKGYEQYF. The CDR3 region has the DNA TGTGCCAGCAGTTACTTACAGGGGGCAAAAGGCTACGAGCAGTACTTC.

The CDR3 is CATMGSSGSRANTGELFF. CDR3 DNA sequence: TGTGCCACCATGGGGTCTAGCGGGAGTAGGGCAAACACCGGGGAGCTGTTTTTT. The chain is built from TRBV24-1 and TRBJ2-2, with TRBD2 identical over 10 bases. This CDR3 is built from 18 residues. Germline V gene lookup returns CDR1 KGHDR and CDR2 SFDVKD. With 8 bases clipped from V and 2 bases from J, the junction kept 13 bases outside the gene matches.

This clone has only a few counts. The V gene is TRBV5-1, the J gene TRBJ2-3, with D unclear. Germline V lookup: CDR1 SGHRS, CDR2 YFSETQ. The ends were cut back, 3 bases at V and 0 bases at J, with 11 bases in the middle. The CDR3 has 15 amino acids. CDR3 loop: CASSWRPGSTDTQYF. Written as DNA, the CDR3 is TGCGCCAGCAGCTGGCGCCCGGGTAGCACAGATACGCAGTATTTT.

This clone was detected once. The chain combines TRBV6-2 or TRBV6-3 with TRBJ1-6, with D maybe TRBD1 (5 bases). Germline CDR1 reads MNHEY; CDR2 reads SVGEGT. The CDR3 extends over 16 amino acids. Trimming cost V 2 bases and J 8 bases, with 16 bases left between them. CDR3 in amino acids: CASSYRPPFRDSPLHF. The CDR3 DNA sequence: TGTGCCAGCAGTTACCGGCCGCCCTTCAGGGATTCACCCCTCCACTTT.

The chain joins TRBV15 to TRBJ2-1, with 8 bases matching TRBD2. Germline assignment: CDR1 LNHNV and CDR2 YYDKDF (reference sequence). The junction had 12 bases not matched to a gene; V was cut back by 2 bases and J by 9 bases. The CDR3 sequence is 16 residues long. The CDR3 DNA sequence: TGTGCCACCAGCAGAAAAACCGGGACTAGTTCCGCTGAGCAGTTCTTC. Its protein product is CATSRKTGTSSAEQFF. The entire variable domain, with the rest obtained from reference TRBV15 and TRBJ2-1, is as follows: DAMVIQNPRYQVTQFGKPVTLSCSQTLNHNVMYWYQQKSSQAPKLLFHYYDKDFNNEADTPDNFQSRRPNTSFCFLDIRSPGLGDTAMYLCATSRKTGTSSAEQFFGPGTRLTVL.

The chain has TRBV5-5 and TRBJ2-1; a possible D gene is TRBD2 (6 bases). Germline assignment: CDR1 SGHKS and CDR2 YYEKEE (reference sequence). The CDR3 spans 15 residues. The V end was cut by 4 bases, the J end by 5 bases, with 16 bases between. The CDR3 loop is CASSPGVVSNNEQFF. The DNA of the CDR3 is TGTGCCAGCAGCCCGGGGGTTGTGAGTAACAATGAGCAGTTCTTC. The full variable domain, rest sourced from reference TRBV5-5 and TRBJ2-1, is DAGVTQSPTHLIKTRGQQVTLRCSPISGHKSVSWYQQVLGQGPQFIFQYYEKEERGRGNFPDRFSARQFPNYSSELNVNALLLGDSALYLCASSPGVVSNNEQFFGPGTRLTVL.

This clone is a singleton in its sample. This sequence joins TRBV27 and TRBJ2-7; 7 bases line up with TRBD1. The junction had 21 bases not matched to a gene; V was cut back by 4 bases and J by 3 bases. CDR1 MNHEY and CDR2 SMNVEV come from the germline V gene (reference sequence). The CDR3 sequence is 19 residues long. DNA of the CDR3: TGTGCCAGCAGTTCATACTGGGGACAGCGCCTATCCCCTAACTACGAGCAGTACTTC. Amino acid sequence: CASSSYWGQRLSPNYEQYF.

This clone is a singleton in its sample. CDR3 sequence: CASSSTGTGTGELFF. The CDR3, as DNA: TGTGCCAGCAGCTCGACAGGGACGGGGACCGGGGAGCTGTTTTTT. The J gene is TRBJ2-2, the V gene TRBV11-3; TRBD1 aligns across 7 bases. The V gene end was trimmed by 4 bases and the J gene end by 5 bases; junction bases not matched to a gene: 7. Germline CDR1 reads SGHNT; CDR2 reads YENEEA. The length of the CDR3 is 15 residues.

This clone was counted only a few times. This chain connects TRBV2 to TRBJ2-7, with TRBD2 matching over 9 bases. Per the germline V gene, CDR1 is SNHLY and CDR2 is FYNNEI. V lost 7 bases and J lost 3; bases outside the gene matches: 13. The CDR3 has 16 amino acids. This chain's CDR3 is CASTLGGLASYYEQYF. In DNA, the CDR3 is TGTGCCAGCACCCTAGGGGGACTAGCCTCCTACTACGAGCAGTACTTC.

The rearrangement uses TRBV3-1 (or the pseudogene TRBV3-2) and TRBJ2-3; no definite D call. The germline V and J ends were trimmed by 0 bases and 5 bases, with 12 bases remaining between them. The CDR3 consists of 15 residues. Germline lookup yields CDR1 LGHDT and CDR2 YNNKEL (reference sequence). CDR3 amino acids: CASSQEGVGRDTQYF. CDR3 nucleotide sequence: TGTGCCAGCAGCCAAGAAGGCGTGGGCCGAGATACGCAGTATTTT.

The chain recombines TRBV5-1 with TRBJ2-1, with 8 bases matching TRBD2. The germline CDR1 and CDR2 sequences are SGHRS and YFSETQ. J lost 6 bases, V lost 0 bases, and 2 bases had no gene match. The CDR3 extends over 14 amino acids. CDR3 protein: CASSLGREVNEQFF. CDR3 sequence (DNA): TGCGCCAGCAGCTTGGGGCGGGAGGTCAATGAGCAGTTCTTC. Full variable domain (remainder filled in from reference TRBV5-1 and TRBJ2-1): KAGVTQTPRYLIKTRGQQVTLSCSPISGHRSVSWYQQTPGQGLQFLFEYFSETQRNKGNFPGRFSGRQFSNSRSEMNVSTLELGDSALYLCASSLGREVNEQFFGPGTRLTVL.

The gene calls are TRBV4-1 and TRBJ1-4, with 7 nucleotides matching TRBD1. Looked up from germline, CDR1 is MGHRA and CDR2 is YSYEKL. The length of the CDR3 is 14 residues. Germline trimming cut 4 bases from V and 8 bases from J; bases unmatched to any gene: 7. CDR3 sequence reads: CASSPQGFGEKLFF. CDR3 coding DNA: TGCGCCAGCAGCCCACAGGGGTTTGGGGAAAAACTGTTTTTT.

The chain links TRBV5-5 to TRBJ2-7; 8 nucleotides match TRBD2. The CDR3 sequence is 15 residues long. Germline-derived CDR1 and CDR2 are SGHKS and YYEKEE (reference sequence). Unmatched junction bases numbered 5, after V lost 0 bases and J lost 3 bases. As DNA, the CDR3 is TGTGCCAGCAGCTTGGCCCAGCGGGGGAGCTACGAGCAGTACTTC. Translated, it gives CASSLAQRGSYEQYF.

The chain uses TRBV24-1 and TRBJ2-1, with D possibly TRBD1 on 5 matching bases. CDR3 length: 15 residues. V lost 3 bases, J lost 3 bases, and 11 bases lay in between. Looked up from germline, CDR1 is KGHDR and CDR2 is SFDVKD. The CDR3 here is CATSDTRGIYNEQFF. The CDR3 nucleotides are TGTGCCACCAGTGATACAAGGGGCATCTACAATGAGCAGTTCTTC.

The rearrangement links TRBV11-2 to TRBJ2-5; D unresolved. The V end was cut by 1 base, the J end by 4 bases, with 10 bases between. This CDR3 region has 14 residues. Germline CDR1 SGHAT, CDR2 FQNNGV. This CDR3 reads CASSLAAGRETQYF. As DNA, the CDR3 is TGTGCCAGCAGCTTAGCGGCTGGGCGAGAGACCCAGTACTTC. The full variable domain, completed using reference TRBV11-2 and TRBJ2-5, is EAGVAQSPRYKIIEKRQSVAFWCNPISGHATLYWYQQILGQGPKLLIQFQNNGVVDDSQLPKDRFSAERLKGVDSTLKIQPAKLEDSAVYLCASSLAAGRETQYFGPGTRLLVL.

V and J are TRBV5-1 and TRBJ1-4; D is perhaps TRBD1 (6 bases). The ends were cut back, 4 bases at V and 8 bases at J, with 15 bases in the middle. The CDR3 is made up of 14 amino acids. Germline V gives CDR1 SGHRS, CDR2 YFSETQ. The CDR3 DNA reads as TGCGCCAGCAGCCCCGGACAGAAGGGGGAAAAACTGTTTTTT. Translated, it gives CASSPGQKGEKLFF.

V and J are TRBV11-2 and TRBJ1-4, with 10 bases that match TRBD1. The V gene's germline CDR1 is SGHAT and CDR2 FQNNGV. Trimming removed 8 bases from V and 8 bases from J; junction bases left unmatched: 8. The CDR3 length is 14 residues. In nucleotides, the CDR3 is TGTGCCAGCCGGCGAGACAGGGGGCGAGAAAAACTGTTTTTT. It specifies CASRRDRGREKLFF.

This clone occurred once. This chain links TRBV27 with TRBJ1-6; no reliable D call. The CDR3 spans 15 residues. V lost 8 bases and J lost 6, with 17 bases in between. Germline V gene lookup returns CDR1 MNHEY and CDR2 SMNVEV (reference sequence). CDR3 sequence reads: CASSFRRARNSPLHF. The CDR3 nucleotides are TGTGCCAGCTCTTTCAGGAGGGCCCGTAATTCACCCCTCCACTTT.

The CDR3 loop reads CASSPTGGATNEKLFF. CDR3 coding DNA: TGTGCCAGTAGCCCGACAGGTGGAGCAACTAATGAAAAACTGTTTTTT. The gene calls are TRBV19 and TRBJ1-4; D might be TRBD1 (6 bases). With 6 bases removed from V and 0 bases from J, the gap between germline ends came to 14 bases. The CDR3 is made up of 16 amino acids. The germline V gene has CDR1 LNHDA and CDR2 SQIVND (reference sequence). Combining the CDR3 with reference TRBV19 and TRBJ1-4 gives the whole variable domain DGGITQSPKYLFRKEGQNVTLSCEQNLNHDAMYWYRQDPGQGLRLIYYSQIVNDFQKGDIAEGYSVSREKKESFPLTVTSAQKNPTAFYLCASSPTGGATNEKLFFGSGTQLSVL.

A remark on this clone: A junction boundary mismatches the germline segment, possibly from a read error. This chain uses TRBV3-1 (or the pseudogene TRBV3-2) with TRBJ1-3, with 10 bases that match TRBD1. CDR3 size: 12 residues. The germline V gene encodes CDR1 LGHDT and CDR2 YNNKEL (reference sequence). CDR3 region: CASSQGAGTGAF. The DNA of the CDR3 is TGTGCCAGCAGCCAGGGGGCCGGGACAGGGGCCTTT.

The chain joins TRBV12-5 to TRBJ1-2; possibly TRBD1 for D (6 bases). Germline CDR1 reads LGHNT; CDR2 reads FRNRAP. The CDR3 has 16 residues. V dropped 0 bases and J dropped 5 bases, with 16 bases sitting between them. This CDR3 reads CASGLVTLGHLYGYTF. The CDR3 DNA reads as TGTGCTAGTGGTTTGGTAACGCTGGGACACCTGTATGGCTACACCTTC.

The chain joins TRBV3-1 (or the pseudogene TRBV3-2) to TRBJ2-7; 8 nucleotides line up with TRBD1. The CDR3 is made up of 13 amino acids. V was clipped by 5 bases and J by 2 bases; unmatched bases: 2. CDR1 is LGHDT, CDR2 YNNKEL, per germline (reference sequence). The CDR3 region is CASSYRGAYEQYF. The DNA for the CDR3 is TGTGCCAGCAGCTACAGGGGGGCCTACGAGCAGTACTTC.

The J gene is TRBJ2-7, the V gene TRBV7-9; 8 bases agree with TRBD1. The V gene end was trimmed by 3 bases and the J gene end by 5 bases; junction bases not matched to a gene: 6. Germline V gene sequence: CDR1 SEHNR, CDR2 FQNEAQ (reference sequence). This CDR3 has 14 residues. The CDR3 nucleotides read TGTGCCAGCAGCTTCAGACAGGGGTCTAACGAGCAGTACTTC. It codes for CASSFRQGSNEQYF.

This chain joins TRBV5-1 and TRBJ2-7; 7 nucleotides match TRBD1. V was clipped by 7 bases and J by 2 bases; unmatched bases: 6. There are 13 residues in the CDR3. Germline CDR1 is SGHRS and CDR2 is YFSETQ. The CDR3 here is CASSGQSAYEQYF. CDR3 coding DNA: TGCGCCAGCTCGGGACAGTCAGCCTACGAGCAGTACTTC.